This passage covers 11 T cell receptor beta chains from one sample sequenced in a study of CD8 T cells in ankylosing spondylitis. Each CDR3 protein gets one entry after TCRdb re-called the 5' RACE reads with MiXCR. The sample has just under 350,000 distinct CDR3 sequences, over 12% seen once. What was sequenced was blood, either unsorted or a sorted T cell fraction (not recorded which). The receptors stem from a male donor with ankylosing spondylitis or in good health (not recorded which).

This chain connects TRBV6-1 to TRBJ2-7, with D perhaps matching TRBD2 (6 bases). Germline-derived CDR1 and CDR2 are MNHNS and SASEGT. This CDR3 spans 13 amino acids. With 6 bases removed from V and 3 bases from J, the gap between germline ends came to 12 bases. The CDR3: CASSRGNNYEQYF. The CDR3 nucleotides read TGTGCCAGCAGCCGGGGGAACAACTACGAGCAGTACTTC.

A few counts support this clonotype. The chain combines TRBV18 with TRBJ1-1; TRBD1 is a possible D gene (6 bases). There are 14 residues in the CDR3. From germline, CDR1 is KGHSH and CDR2 LQKENI. V lost 3 bases and J 1 base, leaving 9 bases between the germline ends. CDR3 residues: CASSPGARNTEAFF. CDR3 sequence (DNA): TGTGCCAGCTCACCGGGGGCCCGGAACACTGAAGCTTTCTTT.

This clonotype was observed a handful of times. The CDR3: CASSSGSFRYTDTQYF. CDR3 nucleotide sequence: TGTGCCAGCAGCTCTGGATCATTTCGATACACAGATACGCAGTATTTT. The chain joins TRBV7-2 to TRBJ2-3; D is undetermined. Trimming shortened V by 4 bases and J by 2 bases, and 16 bases separated the two germline ends. The CDR3 consists of 16 residues. CDR1 and CDR2 from the germline V gene are SGHTA and FQGNSA.

This clonotype was counted a few times. CDR3 residues: CSAREELVTYNSPLHF. CDR3 bases: TGCAGTGCTAGAGAGGAATTAGTCACCTATAATTCACCCCTCCACTTT. V usage is TRBV20-1 and J usage is TRBJ1-6, with D unresolved. V gave up 0 bases and J gave up 2 bases, with 11 bases separating them. This CDR3 is built from 16 residues. CDR1 and CDR2 from the germline V gene are DFQATT and SNEGSKA (reference sequence).

This clonotype was seen at least ten times. This chain links TRBV5-1 with TRBJ1-2; D is unresolved. The CDR3 totals 12 residues. Trimming cost V 4 bases and J 8 bases, with 12 bases left between them. Germline loops: CDR1 SGHRS, CDR2 YFSETQ. CDR3 nucleotides: TGCGCCAGCAGCCCGGACCGCGGGGGCTACACCTTC. This gives the protein CASSPDRGGYTF.

This clonotype was recorded a few times. The chain links TRBV12-3 or TRBV12-4 to TRBJ2-5, with D possibly TRBD1 on 6 matching bases. The ends were cut back, 6 bases at V and 5 bases at J, with 13 bases in the middle. The CDR3 consists of 13 residues. In DNA form, the CDR3 reads TGTGCCAGCAGCTCCCTAAGGGGGGAGACCCAGTACTTC. The encoded protein is CASSSLRGETQYF.

This clonotype was counted many times. CDR3 DNA sequence: TGCAGTGCTAGAGAAGGCAACACCGGGGAGCTGTTTTTT. This translates into CSAREGNTGELFF. This chain joins TRBV20-1 and TRBJ2-2; no clear D gene. Germline V gives CDR1 DFQATT, CDR2 SNEGSKA (reference sequence). V dropped 0 bases and J dropped 2 bases, with 4 bases sitting between them. The CDR3 extends over 13 amino acids.

In this sample, this clonotype turned up once. The V call is TRBV3-1, the J call TRBJ2-2; TRBD2 matches 12 bases. CDR1 is LGHDT, CDR2 YNNKEL, per germline (reference sequence). The CDR3 has 17 residues. V trimming: 4 bases; J trimming: 3 bases; junction bases outside the gene matches: 6. CDR3 in DNA: TGTGCCAGCAGCCGTCCCCTAGCGGGGGGGGACACCGGGGAGCTGTTTTTT. It translates to CASSRPLAGGDTGELFF.

The CDR3 sequence is CASSEGLAGADTQYF. As DNA, the CDR3 is TGTGCCAGCAGTGAAGGGCTAGCGGGAGCGGATACGCAGTATTTT. J is TRBJ2-3 and V is TRBV6-1; TRBD2 agrees at 10 bases. The germline V gene has CDR1 MNHNS and CDR2 SASEGT. V trimming: 1 base; J trimming: 6 bases; junction bases outside the gene matches: 4. The CDR3 spans 15 residues.

This clonotype has just a few counts. This sequence joins TRBV10-3 and TRBJ1-2; D not certain. Trimming pared 2 bases from V and 2 bases from J, leaving 6 bases between. The CDR3 is 13 residues long. Germline V gene sequence: CDR1 ENHRY, CDR2 SYGVKD. The CDR3 nucleotides read TGTGCCATCAGTGAGAATCTGAACTATGGCTACACCTTC. Amino acids: CAISENLNYGYTF.

This clonotype occurred many times. The chain combines TRBV29-1 with TRBJ2-1; TRBD1 matches 11 bases. The CDR3 contains 13 residues. Germline lookup yields CDR1 SQVTM and CDR2 ANQGSEA. Trimming took 8 bases from V and 10 from J; bases not matched to a gene: 10. The CDR3 nucleotides are TGCAGCATAAGTGGGGACAGGGGGGGCGAGCAGTTCTTC. This gives the protein CSISGDRGGEQFF.